These 26 T cell receptor beta chains were all obtained from the same sample, sequenced in a study of T cells in Graves' hyperthyroidism and ophthalmopathy (dated by TCRdb to about 2019). Library method: multiplex PCR. This sample was sequenced with an Illumina HiSeq 2000. Amplification of TCR beta CDR3 regions was carried out from RNA transcripts. For the first round of RT-PCR on the TCR CDR3, the HTBI primer set was used together with the Qiagen OneStep RT-PCR kit. TCRdb itself trimmed the public reads at Q25 with fastp, ran MiXCR and retained productive beta chains. Rows with one shared CDR3 protein collapse into an entry with the most common genes and DNA. A total of fewer than 110,000 distinct CDR3 sequences appear in this sample, over 45% of them only once. 20% to 30% of the sample is in the top ten clones. Sequencing input: blood. The source is a man aged 40-50 years with Graves' hyperthyroidism.

This clonotype was observed a handful of times. The J gene is TRBJ2-3, the V gene TRBV6-6; TRBD2 matches 11 bases. The V and J ends lost 2 bases and 0 bases, in that order; junction bases with no gene match: 10. The CDR3 has 19 residues. Germline CDR1 reads MNHNY; CDR2 reads SVGAGI (reference sequence). DNA of the CDR3: TGTGCCAGCAGTTACCCCCTAGCGGGAGGCTCCTCTAGCACAGATACGCAGTATTTT. This gives the protein CASSYPLAGGSSSTDTQYF.

This clonotype occurred many times. The CDR3 sequence is CSAAPGKSSGNTIYF. Here the CDR3 DNA reads TGCAGTGCCGCACCCGGGAAAAGCTCTGGAAACACCATATATTTT. The chain uses TRBV20-1 and TRBJ1-3; D remains ambiguous. V lost 6 bases to trimming and J lost 0 bases, with 15 bases between them. CDR1 is DFQATT, CDR2 SNEGSKA, per germline (reference sequence). The CDR3 length is 15 residues.

In the case of this clonotype: Its ends do not fully match the called genes, so a read error is possible. The rearrangement joins TRBV2 to TRBJ2-1, with TRBD2 matching over 12 bases. CDR1 SNHLY and CDR2 FYNNEI come from the germline V gene. The CDR3 has 15 amino acids. CDR3 sequence (DNA): TGTGTCAGCAGGGCCACTAGCGGGGGGCACAATGAGCAGTTCTTC. Translating it yields CVSRATSGGHNEQFF.

This clonotype occurred many times. The chain couples TRBV5-1 to TRBJ1-6, with D maybe TRBD1 (5 bases). Deletions cut 5 bases from V and 0 bases from J, with 12 bases between. The CDR3 is 16 residues long. Germline V gives CDR1 SGHRS, CDR2 YFSETQ. The CDR3 loop reads CASSSRGGSYNSPLHF. CDR3 nucleotide sequence: TGCGCCAGCAGTTCCCGTGGGGGCTCCTATAATTCACCCCTCCACTTT. Combining the CDR3 with reference TRBV5-1 and TRBJ1-6 gives the whole variable domain KAGVTQTPRYLIKTRGQQVTLSCSPISGHRSVSWYQQTPGQGLQFLFEYFSETQRNKGNFPGRFSGRQFSNSRSEMNVSTLELGDSALYLCASSSRGGSYNSPLHFGNGTRLTVT.

This clonotype was detected many times. The chain couples TRBV3-2 to TRBJ2-7. TRBV3-2 is listed as a pseudogene. The CDR3 extends over 8 amino acids. CDR3: CASYEQYF. The CDR3 DNA sequence: TGTGCCAGCTACGAGCAGTACTTC.

This clonotype was picked up many times. This CDR3 reads CASGLVLGNTGELFF. CDR3 DNA sequence: TGTGCTAGTGGTTTGGTACTGGGAAACACCGGGGAGCTGTTTTTT. This chain joins TRBV12-5 and TRBJ2-2; the D is unclear. This CDR3 has 15 amino acids. V shed 0 bases and J shed 2 bases, with 7 bases lying between them. Looked up from germline, CDR1 is LGHNT and CDR2 is FRNRAP.

V is TRBV29-1 and J is TRBJ1-2; TRBD1 might be the D (5 bases). V was pared by 1 base and J by 8 bases, with 14 bases between. This CDR3 contains 13 residues. CDR1 is SQVTM, CDR2 ANQGSEA, per germline. CDR3 sequence (DNA): TGCAGCGTTGAAGTAGCGGTGGGGGACGGCTACACCTTC. Residues: CSVEVAVGDGYTF.

The sample holds many counts of this clonotype. This chain links TRBV6-1 with TRBJ2-5, with D possibly matching TRBD2 (6 bases). The germline CDR1 and CDR2 sequences are MNHNS and SASEGT. The CDR3 covers 14 residues. Trimming removed 5 bases from V and 8 bases from J, with 18 bases in between. This CDR3 reads CASSSSAPVGTQYF. The CDR3 DNA is TGTGCCAGCAGTTCTAGCGCCCCTGTTGGAACCCAGTACTTC.

V gene TRBV12-3 or TRBV12-4 combines with J gene TRBJ2-7; D is ambiguous. The CDR3 is made up of 13 amino acids. Trimming took 3 bases from V and 2 from J, leaving 8 bases between them. CDR3 protein: CASSFGMTYEQYF. CDR3 sequence (DNA): TGTGCCAGCAGTTTTGGGATGACCTACGAGCAGTACTTC.

This clonotype was seen once. At one boundary the junction diverges from the germline segment, which might be a read error. The CDR3 is CASSPTVGTVAFF. Written as DNA, the CDR3 is TGTGCCAGCTCACCGACGGTAGGAACTGTAGCTTTCTTT. The chain joins TRBV18 to TRBJ1-1; D not certain. The V gene's germline CDR1 is KGHSH and CDR2 LQKENI. CDR3 length: 13 amino acids.

This clonotype was counted ten times or more. The V gene is TRBV2, the J gene TRBJ2-2; 9 bases match TRBD2. This CDR3 is 15 amino acids long. Germline loops: CDR1 SNHLY, CDR2 FYNNEI. V lost 6 bases and J lost 6; bases outside the gene matches: 8. The DNA of the CDR3 is TGTGCCAGCAGGCGGGTAGCGGGGGTTTCCGGGGAGCTGTTTTTT. Translating gives CASRRVAGVSGELFF.

V gene TRBV20-1 combines with J gene TRBJ2-3, with D possibly TRBD2 on 6 matching bases. The germline V gene encodes CDR1 DFQATT and CDR2 SNEGSKA (reference sequence). Trimming stripped 5 bases from V and 1 base from J, with 19 bases between. The CDR3 consists of 16 residues. CDR3 in DNA: TGCAGTGCTGCGATAAGAGGGCGGGGCCGCACAGATACGCAGTATTTT. Residues: CSAAIRGRGRTDTQYF.

This clonotype was counted a few times. A single base separates this from a much larger clone, so it may be a read error. The chain carries TRBV7-9 and TRBJ1-1; 7 bases line up with TRBD1. There are 13 residues in the CDR3. Per the germline V gene, CDR1 is SEHNR and CDR2 is FQNEAQ (reference sequence). V lost 3 bases to trimming and J lost 8 bases; unmatched junction nucleotides: 6. CDR3 sequence: CASSFEGAREAFF. The CDR3 DNA sequence: TGTGCCAGCAGCTTTGAGGGGGCGAGGGAAGCTTTCTTT. Based on the CDR3 plus reference TRBV7-9 and TRBJ1-1, the full variable domain is DTGVSQNPRHKITKRGQNVTFRCDPISEHNRLYWYRQTLGQGPEFLTYFQNEAQLEKSRLLSDRFSAERPKGSFSTLEIQRTEQGDSAMYLCASSFEGAREAFFGQGTRLTVV.

In this sample, this clonotype turned up many times. The CDR3 DNA is TGTGCCACCAAGGACAGTTCTGGAAACACCATATATTTT. This gives the protein CATKDSSGNTIYF. This chain joins TRBV6-5 and TRBJ1-3; D might be TRBD1 (6 bases). The ends were cut back, 10 bases at V and 1 base at J, with 11 bases in the middle. The germline CDR1 and CDR2 sequences are MNHEY and SVGAGI. This CDR3 is built from 13 residues.

The table lists this clonotype with many counts. This chain connects TRBV7-3 to TRBJ2-1, with unresolved D. V was shortened by 1 base and J by 2 bases, with 6 bases between the two germline ends. The CDR3 length is 14 residues. From germline, CDR1 is SGHTA and CDR2 FQGTGA. The CDR3 loop is CASSLKKPYNEQFF. In DNA form, the CDR3 reads TGTGCCAGCAGCTTAAAGAAACCCTACAATGAGCAGTTCTTC. The full variable domain, its missing parts supplied by reference TRBV7-3 and TRBJ2-1, is GAGVSQTPSNKVTEKGKYVELRCDPISGHTALYWYRQSLGQGPEFLIYFQGTGAADDSGLPNDRFFAVRPEGSVSTLKIQRTERGDSAVYLCASSLKKPYNEQFFGPGTRLTVL.

Concerning this clonotype itself: A read error is possible here, since a much larger clone lies one base away. This is likely a read error, given that the CDR3 carries no conserved phenylalanine or tryptophan at its end. This chain connects TRBV12-3 or TRBV12-4 to TRBJ2-2; D might be TRBD2 (6 bases). Trimming removed 7 bases at V and 3 bases at J, with 15 bases between. This CDR3 is 15 amino acids long. The CDR3 nucleotides are TGTGCCAGCATCCTCGGCGGGACTCACACCGGGGAGCTGTTTCTT. It yields the protein CASILGGTHTGELFL.

The chain uses TRBV7-9 and TRBJ2-1; D may be TRBD2 (7 bases). The CDR3 totals 14 residues. V lost 5 bases to trimming and J lost 9 bases, with 17 bases between them. Germline V gene lookup returns CDR1 SEHNR and CDR2 FQNEAQ (reference sequence). CDR3 in DNA: TGTGCCAGCAGCACTGAGGGGGGGGCGGGTGAGCAGTTCTTC. Encoded protein: CASSTEGGAGEQFF.

This clonotype came up many times. This chain connects TRBV3-1 to TRBJ1-1; the D is unclear. The germline V gene has CDR1 LGHDT and CDR2 YNNKEL (reference sequence). Deletions cut 0 bases from V and 4 bases from J, with 0 bases between. The CDR3 covers 11 residues. The CDR3 DNA sequence: TGTGCCAGCAGCCAAGACACTGAAGCTTTCTTT. It is translated as CASSQDTEAFF.

Comment on this clonotype: Germline and junction disagree at one end, which may indicate a read error. The rearrangement uses TRBV7-7 and TRBJ2-3, with TRBD2 identical over 7 bases. This CDR3 has 14 residues. The germline V gene encodes CDR1 SSHAT and CDR2 FNYEAQ (reference sequence). This CDR3 reads CASSTGLVEDTQYF. Here the CDR3 DNA reads TGTGCTAGCAGCACTGGACTAGTGGAAGATACGCAGTATTTT.

V usage is TRBV11-3 and J usage is TRBJ1-5, with 10 bases fitting TRBD1. The CDR3 has 16 residues. Germline V gives CDR1 SGHNT, CDR2 YENEEA. Trimming removed 5 bases from V and 4 bases from J; junction bases left unmatched: 8. CDR3 sequence: CASSPYRDRGNQPQHF. CDR3 bases: TGTGCCAGCAGCCCGTACCGGGACAGGGGTAATCAGCCCCAGCATTTT.

The chain employs TRBV7-9 and TRBJ2-6, with TRBD1 matching 8 bases. Germline trimming cut 5 bases from V and 4 bases from J; bases unmatched to any gene: 10. The V gene's germline CDR1 is SEHNR and CDR2 FQNEAQ (reference sequence). The CDR3 totals 17 residues. CDR3 protein: CASSPRGPYTGANVLTF. The CDR3 DNA follows: TGTGCCAGCAGCCCCAGGGGGCCTTACACCGGGGCCAACGTCCTGACTTTC.

The chain recombines TRBV24-1 with TRBJ1-5; D is unresolved. The length of the CDR3 is 13 residues. Per germline, CDR1 KGHDR and CDR2 SFDVKD. V was trimmed by 7 bases and J by 2 bases, leaving 8 bases between them. The CDR3 sequence is CATRGYGNQPQHF. Here the CDR3 DNA reads TGTGCCACCAGGGGATACGGCAATCAGCCCCAGCATTTT.

Note on this clonotype: A junction end diverges from the germline sequence, so it may reflect a read error. The chain combines TRBV19 with TRBJ1-6; tentative D call: TRBD1 (5 bases). This CDR3 contains 15 residues. Germline V lookup: CDR1 LNHDA, CDR2 SQIVND (reference sequence). CDR3 sequence reads: CANSQGHIINSPLHF. In DNA form, the CDR3 reads TGTGCCAATAGTCAGGGCCACATCATAAATTCACCCCTCCACTTT.

This clonotype was counted at least ten times. The chain recombines TRBV2 with TRBJ1-1; TRBD1 matches 9 bases. V lost 5 bases to trimming and J lost 3 bases; unmatched junction nucleotides: 4. The CDR3 is 14 amino acids. Germline V gene data show CDR1 as SNHLY and CDR2 as FYNNEI. CDR3 coding DNA: TGTGCCAGCAGTTCGGACAGGGGTTACACTGAAGCTTTCTTT. Protein sequence: CASSSDRGYTEAFF.

As concerns this clonotype: A much larger clone lies a single base off, so this may be a read error. In nucleotides, the CDR3 is TGTGCCAGCAGTTCATCTCTAACGGGGCGAGCCTACGAGCAGTACTTC. It encodes CASSSSLTGRAYEQYF. V usage is TRBV6-5 and J usage is TRBJ2-7, with D possibly being TRBD1 or TRBD2 (5 bases each). This CDR3 has 16 residues. The germline gives CDR1 MNHEY, CDR2 SVGAGI. Deletions cut 4 bases from V and 2 bases from J, with 18 bases between.

The chain is built from TRBV20-1 and TRBJ2-7; 7 nucleotides match TRBD1. Germline CDR1 reads DFQATT; CDR2 reads SNEGSKA (reference sequence). The CDR3 has 13 residues. The J segment lost 4 bases and the V segment lost 6 bases, leaving 9 bases of the junction unmatched. This chain's CDR3 is CSALDRISYEQYF. The CDR3 coding sequence is TGCAGTGCCCTGGACAGGATATCGTACGAGCAGTACTTC.